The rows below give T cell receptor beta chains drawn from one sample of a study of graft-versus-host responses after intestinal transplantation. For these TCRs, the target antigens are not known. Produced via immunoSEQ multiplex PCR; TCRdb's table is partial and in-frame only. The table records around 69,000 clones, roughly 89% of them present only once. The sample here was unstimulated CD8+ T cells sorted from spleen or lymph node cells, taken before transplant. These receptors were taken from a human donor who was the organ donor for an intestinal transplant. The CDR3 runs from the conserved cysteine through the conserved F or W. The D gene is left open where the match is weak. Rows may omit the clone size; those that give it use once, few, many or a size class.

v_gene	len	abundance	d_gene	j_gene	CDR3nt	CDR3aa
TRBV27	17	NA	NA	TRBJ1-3	TGTGCCAGCAGTTCCCGTGGAGGCGCCCACTCTGGAAACACCATATATTTT	CASSSRGGAHSGNTIYF
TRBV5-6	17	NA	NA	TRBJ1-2	TGTGCCAGCAGCTCAATGGCCGTGCTCAATCTAGGATATGGCTACACCTTC	CASSSMAVLNLGYGYTF
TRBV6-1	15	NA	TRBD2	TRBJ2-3	TGTGCCAGCAGTGAAGCGCGGGGGGCCACAGATACGCAGTATTTT	CASSEARGATDTQYF
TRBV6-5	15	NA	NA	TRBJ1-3	TGTGCCGGGCGGGGGGGTTCGAACTCTGGAAACACCATATATTTT	CAGRGGSNSGNTIYF
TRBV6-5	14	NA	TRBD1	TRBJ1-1	TGTGCCAGCAGTAACACAGGGGGAGGTCCTGAAGCTTTCTTT	CASSNTGGGPEAFF
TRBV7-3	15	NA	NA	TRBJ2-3	TGTGCCAGCAGCCTGGGGGGTAGGGGTACAGATACGCAGTATTTT	CASSLGGRGTDTQYF
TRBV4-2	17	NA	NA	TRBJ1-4	TGTGCCAGCAGCCAACCAGAAGCGCCACCAACTAATGAAAAACTGTTTTTT	CASSQPEAPPTNEKLFF
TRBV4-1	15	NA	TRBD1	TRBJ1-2	TGCGCCAGCAGCCTGGGGACAGGGGGTAACTATGGCTACACCTTC	CASSLGTGGNYGYTF
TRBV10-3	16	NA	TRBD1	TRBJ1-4	TGTGCCATCAGTGCCAGCAGGGACAGGAATAATGACAAACTGTTTTTT	CAISASRDRNNDKLFF
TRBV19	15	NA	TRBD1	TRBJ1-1	TGTGCCAGTAGTACTCCGGGACAGGGTTTTACTGAAGCTTTCTTT	CASSTPGQGFTEAFF
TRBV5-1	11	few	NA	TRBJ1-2	TGCGCCAGCAGCTCAGGTCCTGGCTACACCTTC	CASSSGPGYTF
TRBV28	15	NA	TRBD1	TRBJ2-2	TGTGCCAGCAGTCCCCGACAGGGCCGCCCCGGGGAGCTGTTTTTT	CASSPRQGRPGELFF
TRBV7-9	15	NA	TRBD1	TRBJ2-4	TGTGCCAGCAGCTTAGCGAGGGACAGGACAAACATTCAGTACTTC	CASSLARDRTNIQYF
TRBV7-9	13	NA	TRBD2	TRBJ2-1	TGTGCCATCTTCAGCGGGGGGCAGGACGAGCAGTTCTTC	CAIFSGGQDEQFF
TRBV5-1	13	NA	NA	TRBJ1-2	TGCGCCAGCAGCTTAAGCCCGATCTATGGCTACACCTTC	CASSLSPIYGYTF
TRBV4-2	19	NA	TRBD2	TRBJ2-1	TGTGCCAGCAGCCGGGTCAGCGGGGGGCTACTTAGCTCCTACAATGAGCAGTTCTTC	CASSRVSGGLLSSYNEQFF
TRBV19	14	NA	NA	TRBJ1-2	TGTGCCACATTAACGGGACATCTTAACTATGGCTACACCTTC	CATLTGHLNYGYTF
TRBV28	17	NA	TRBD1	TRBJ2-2	TGTGCCAGCAGTTTGTTGGGGACAGGGGTGAACACCGGGGAGCTGTTTTTT	CASSLLGTGVNTGELFF
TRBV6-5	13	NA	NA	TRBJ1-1	TGTGCCAGCAGTTACTCATGGAGGACTGAAGCTTTCTTT	CASSYSWRTEAFF
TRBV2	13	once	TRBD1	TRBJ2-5	TGTGCCAGCACCTCAATCCCGTGGACAGGCGTTAACTTC	CASTSIPWTGVNF
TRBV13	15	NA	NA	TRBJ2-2	TGTGCCAGCAGCTTAGACAGGGGAGGCACCGGGGAGCTGTTTTTT	CASSLDRGGTGELFF
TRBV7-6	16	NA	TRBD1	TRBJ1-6	TGTGCCAGCAGCTTATTCCGACAGGGGGTAAATTCACCCCTCCACTTT	CASSLFRQGVNSPLHF
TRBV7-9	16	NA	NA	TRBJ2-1	TGTGCCAGCAGCTCCCGGACACTTCAGGGGTACAATGAGCAGTTCTTC	CASSSRTLQGYNEQFF
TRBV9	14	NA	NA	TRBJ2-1	TGTGCCAGCAGCGTAGGACTAGGCCGCGGGGAGCAGTTCTTC	CASSVGLGRGEQFF
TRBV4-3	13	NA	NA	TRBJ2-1	TGCGCCAGCAGCCCCCCGGGATCACCGGTGCAGTTCTTC	CASSPPGSPVQFF
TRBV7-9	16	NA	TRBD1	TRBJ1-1	TGTGCCAGCAGCCAATTCCGCGGACAGGGGGACACTGAAGCTTTCTTT	CASSQFRGQGDTEAFF
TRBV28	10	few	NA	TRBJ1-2	TGTGCCAGCAGCCGAGATGGCTACACCTTC	CASSRDGYTF
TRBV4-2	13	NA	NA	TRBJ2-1	TGTGCCAGCAGCCAAGAATATCTAGACGAGCAGTTCTTC	CASSQEYLDEQFF
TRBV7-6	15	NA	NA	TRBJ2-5	TGTGCCAGCAGCCCTAGCAGAAGGTCCCAAGAGACCCAGTACTTC	CASSPSRRSQETQYF